This passage covers 21 T cell receptor beta chains from one sample sequenced in a study of CD8 T cells in Susac syndrome. Random hexamers served to reverse transcribe roughly 0.45 to 1 ug RNA. TCRdb ran MiXCR on the immunoSEQ multiplex PCR reads and lists one entry per CDR3 protein. In the table there are tens of thousands of distinct CDR3 sequences, about 96% of which are singletons. The sample consisted of CD8+ T cells from PBMCs. Receptors were obtained from a human donor with Susac syndrome.

This clonotype was counted once. The CDR3: CASRQGRNQPQHF. CDR3 in DNA: TGTGCCAGCCGACAGGGTAGGAATCAGCCCCAGCATTTT. V gene TRBV6-5 combines with J gene TRBJ1-5, with TRBD1 identical over 7 bases. The germline V gene encodes CDR1 MNHEY and CDR2 SVGAGI. This CDR3 contains 13 residues. With V trimmed by 8 bases and J by 4 bases, 5 bases remained unmatched.

J is TRBJ2-5 and V is TRBV27, with 7 bases identical to TRBD1. V shed 4 bases and J 0 bases; nucleotides not matched to a gene: 8. Germline lookup yields CDR1 MNHEY and CDR2 SMNVEV (reference sequence). The CDR3 sequence is 16 residues long. CDR3 residues: CASSSRQGVHQETQYF. The CDR3 bases are TGTGCCAGCAGTTCCAGACAGGGCGTTCACCAAGAGACCCAGTACTTC.

The genes are TRBV20-1 and TRBJ1-6, with D possibly being TRBD1 (5 bases). V lost 1 base and J 10 bases, leaving 23 bases between the germline ends. The CDR3 runs 17 residues. CDR1 is DFQATT and CDR2 is SNEGSKA in the germline V gene (reference sequence). The CDR3 nucleotides are TGCAGTGCTAGAGCTCAAACACCCAGGGTAGGAGGATCACCCCTCCACTTT. Protein: CSARAQTPRVGGSPLHF.

This rearrangement joins TRBV28 to TRBJ1-1; the D is unclear. Trimming pared 6 bases from V and 1 base from J, leaving 6 bases between. Germline assignment: CDR1 MDHEN and CDR2 SYDVKM. CDR3 size: 12 residues. The chain's CDR3 is CASSRPNTEAFF. In nucleotides, the CDR3 is TGTGCCAGCAGCCGCCCGAACACTGAAGCTTTCTTT.

The genes are TRBV21-1 and TRBJ2-1; the table's D call, TRBD1, was not checked against the DNA. TRBV21-1 is described as a pseudogene. The length of the CDR3 is 12 residues. CDR3 coding DNA: TGTGCCAGCAGCACGGGACAGGGTGAGCAGTTCTTC. It yields the protein CASSTGQGEQFF.

This chain links TRBV20-1 with TRBJ2-3, with 12 nucleotides matching TRBD2. CDR1 is DFQATT and CDR2 is SNEGSKA in the germline V gene (reference sequence). Losses at the gene ends were 5 bases for V and 6 bases for J; bases not matched to a gene: 6. The CDR3 has 14 amino acids. The DNA of the CDR3 is TGCAGTGCTTCTAGCGGGGGGGCGAGGGATACGCAGTATTTT. Translation gives CSASSGGARDTQYF.

This sequence joins TRBV20-1 and TRBJ2-1; D is ambiguous. The CDR3 totals 12 residues. Deletions cut 5 bases from V and 4 bases from J, with 9 bases between. Germline CDR1 is DFQATT and CDR2 is SNEGSKA (reference sequence). CDR3 amino acids: CSAEDVYNEQFF. The CDR3 bases are TGCAGTGCTGAAGACGTATACAATGAGCAGTTCTTC.

This rearrangement joins TRBV9 to TRBJ2-7; either TRBD1 or TRBD2 may fit D (5 bases each). Deletions cut 3 bases from V and 3 bases from J, with 7 bases between. CDR3 length: 12 residues. Per the germline V gene, CDR1 is SGDLS and CDR2 is YYNGEE. Here the CDR3 reads CASSGDGYEQYF. CDR3 sequence (DNA): TGTGCCAGCAGCGGGGACGGCTACGAGCAGTACTTC.

The V call is TRBV2, the J call TRBJ2-7; TRBD1 matches at 9 bases. V dropped 4 bases and J dropped 3; count of bases not matched to a gene: 1. The CDR3 covers 13 residues. In germline, CDR1 is SNHLY, CDR2 FYNNEI. CDR3 nucleotides: TGTGCCAGCAGTGGGGACAGGGTCTACGAGCAGTACTTC. Protein product: CASSGDRVYEQYF.

The chain couples TRBV4-3 to TRBJ2-7; 9 positions agree with TRBD1. J gave up 6 bases and V 0 bases, and 15 bases lay outside the gene matches. The CDR3 length is 18 residues. Germline V gives CDR1 LGHNA, CDR2 YSLEER. CDR3 bases: TGCGCCAGCAGCCAAGATTCCTCAGTGGGGGACAGGGTTTTCGAGCAGTACTTC. It translates to CASSQDSSVGDRVFEQYF.

This rearrangement joins TRBV12-3 or TRBV12-4 to TRBJ1-1; D remains unclear. The CDR3 has 13 amino acids. Trimming removed 2 bases at V and 1 base at J, with 5 bases between. CDR3 amino acids: CASSLKRNTEAFF. CDR3 nucleotides: TGTGCCAGCAGTTTAAAACGGAACACTGAAGCTTTCTTT.

In nucleotides, the CDR3 is TGTGCCAGCAGCTTAAGGCCCGCACAGGGGAGGGACAATGAGCAGTTCTTC. Translation: CASSLRPAQGRDNEQFF. The chain links TRBV7-2 to TRBJ2-1; D may be TRBD1 or TRBD2 (7 bases each). The CDR3 is made up of 17 amino acids. Per germline, CDR1 SGHTA and CDR2 FQGNSA. V lost 2 bases, J lost 5 bases, and 19 bases lay in between. Full variable domain (remainder filled in from reference TRBV7-2 and TRBJ2-1): GAGVSQSPSNKVTEKGKDVELRCDPISGHTALYWYRQSLGQGLEFLIYFQGNSAPDKSGLPSDRFSAERTGGSVSTLTIQRTQQEDSAVYLCASSLRPAQGRDNEQFFGPGTRLTVL.

This rearrangement joins TRBV5-8 to TRBJ1-2; D possibly corresponds to TRBD1 (5 bases). Germline lookup yields CDR1 SGHTS and CDR2 YDEGEE. V was shortened by 6 bases and J by 4 bases, with 13 bases between the two germline ends. The length of the CDR3 is 13 residues. The CDR3 sequence: CASNKDSSYGYTF. CDR3 nucleotides: TGTGCCAGCAACAAAGACAGTTCCTATGGCTACACCTTC.

CDR3 coding DNA: TGTGCCAGCAGCCCCGCGGGCAGAAATTCACCCCTCCACTTT. Its translation: CASSPAGRNSPLHF. The chain employs TRBV27 and TRBJ1-6, with D hard to call. Germline V CDR1 and CDR2: MNHEY, SMNVEV (reference sequence). This CDR3 contains 14 residues. Trimming took 6 bases from V and 7 from J, leaving 13 bases between them.

The chain has TRBV19 and TRBJ2-7; perhaps TRBD1 as D (6 bases). With 4 bases removed from V and 0 bases from J, the gap between germline ends came to 10 bases. This CDR3 has 14 residues. Germline lookup yields CDR1 LNHDA and CDR2 SQIVND (reference sequence). CDR3 sequence reads: CASSTQGTSYEQYF. The CDR3 DNA follows: TGTGCCAGTAGTACTCAGGGGACCTCCTACGAGCAGTACTTC.

The chain has TRBV7-9 and TRBJ2-3; 8 bases align to TRBD1. The CDR3 is 13 amino acids. Germline trimming cut 5 bases from V and 4 bases from J; bases unmatched to any gene: 2. From germline, CDR1 is SEHNR and CDR2 FQNEAQ (reference sequence). The CDR3 region is CASSDRGPDTQYF. For the CDR3, the DNA is TGTGCCAGCAGCGACAGGGGCCCAGATACGCAGTATTTT. Based on the CDR3 plus reference TRBV7-9 and TRBJ2-3, the full variable domain is DTGVSQNPRHKITKRGQNVTFRCDPISEHNRLYWYRQTLGQGPEFLTYFQNEAQLEKSRLLSDRFSAERPKGSFSTLEIQRTEQGDSAMYLCASSDRGPDTQYFGPGTRLTVL.

The table lists this clonotype with a count of one. The chain uses TRBV19 and TRBJ2-1, with D uncertain. The germline gives CDR1 LNHDA, CDR2 SQIVND (reference sequence). Between the trimmed V and J ends, which lost 1 base and 9 bases, there was a span of 7 bases. The CDR3 consists of 12 residues. The chain's CDR3 is CASSIATGEQFF. In DNA form, the CDR3 reads TGTGCCAGTAGTATAGCTACCGGTGAGCAGTTCTTC.

This clonotype was seen just once. The chain carries TRBV20-1 and TRBJ1-4; D uncertain. This CDR3 is 15 amino acids long. V lost 0 bases and J 10 bases, leaving 18 bases between the germline ends. Germline CDR1 DFQATT, CDR2 SNEGSKA (reference sequence). The CDR3 DNA sequence: TGCAGTGCTAGAGATCATAGCAACACAGAAGGAAAACTGTTTTTT. As protein: CSARDHSNTEGKLFF.

The rearrangement links TRBV4-2 to TRBJ2-2; D unresolved. The germline V gene has CDR1 LGHNA and CDR2 YNFKEQ. V was pared by 0 bases and J by 6 bases, with 5 bases between. CDR3 size: 13 residues. The CDR3 here is CASSQDASGELFF. The CDR3 bases are TGTGCCAGCAGCCAAGATGCGTCCGGGGAGCTGTTTTTT.

CDR3 residues: CASSQDLEQGRFADTEAFF. CDR3 sequence (DNA): TGCGCCAGCAGCCAAGACTTGGAACAGGGAAGGTTTGCGGACACTGAAGCTTTCTTT. The V call is TRBV4-3, the J call TRBJ1-1; D perhaps matches TRBD1 (6 bases). This CDR3 spans 19 amino acids. CDR1 and CDR2 from the germline V gene are LGHNA and YSLEER. V shed 0 bases and J shed 3 bases, with 23 bases lying between them.

The V call is TRBV7-2, the J call TRBJ1-1; D ambiguous. V lost 5 bases and J 1 base, leaving 14 bases between the germline ends. The CDR3 is made up of 15 amino acids. In germline, CDR1 is SGHTA, CDR2 FQGNSA. The CDR3 DNA reads TGTGCCAGCAGCCCTAGGACCGCCTCGAACACTGAAGCTTTCTTT. It translates to CASSPRTASNTEAFF.